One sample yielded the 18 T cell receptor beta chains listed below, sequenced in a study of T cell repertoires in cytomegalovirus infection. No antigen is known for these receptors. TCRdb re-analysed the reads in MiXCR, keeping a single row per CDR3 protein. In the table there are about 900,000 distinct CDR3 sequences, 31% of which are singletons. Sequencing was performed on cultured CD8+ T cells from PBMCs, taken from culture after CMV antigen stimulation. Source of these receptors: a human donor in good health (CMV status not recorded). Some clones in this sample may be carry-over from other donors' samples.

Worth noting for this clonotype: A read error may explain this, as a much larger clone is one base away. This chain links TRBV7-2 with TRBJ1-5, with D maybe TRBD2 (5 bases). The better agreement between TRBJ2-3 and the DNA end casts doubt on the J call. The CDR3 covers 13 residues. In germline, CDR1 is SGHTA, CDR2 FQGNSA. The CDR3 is CASREFSNQPQYF. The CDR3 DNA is TGTGCCAGCCGGGAATTTAGCAATCAGCCCCAGTATTTT.

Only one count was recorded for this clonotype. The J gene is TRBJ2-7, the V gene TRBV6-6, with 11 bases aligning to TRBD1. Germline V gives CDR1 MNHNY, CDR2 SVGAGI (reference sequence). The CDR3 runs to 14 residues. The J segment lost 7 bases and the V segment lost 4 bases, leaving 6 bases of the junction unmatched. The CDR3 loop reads CASSFGQGAGEQYV. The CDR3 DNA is TGTGCCAGCAGTTTTGGACAGGGGGCAGGTGAGCAGTACGTC.

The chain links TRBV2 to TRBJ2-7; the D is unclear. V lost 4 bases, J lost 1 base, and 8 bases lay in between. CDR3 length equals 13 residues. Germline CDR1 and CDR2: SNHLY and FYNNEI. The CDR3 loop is CASSGDPSYEQYF. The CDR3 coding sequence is TGTGCCAGCAGTGGGGATCCATCCTACGAGCAGTACTTC.

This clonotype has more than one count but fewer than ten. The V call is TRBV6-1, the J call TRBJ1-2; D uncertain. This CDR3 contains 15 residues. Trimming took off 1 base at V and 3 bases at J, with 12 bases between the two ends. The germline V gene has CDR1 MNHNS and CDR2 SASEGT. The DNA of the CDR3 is TGTGCCAGCAGTGAAGTTGGGGATCTCGACTATGGCTACACCTTC. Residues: CASSEVGDLDYGYTF.

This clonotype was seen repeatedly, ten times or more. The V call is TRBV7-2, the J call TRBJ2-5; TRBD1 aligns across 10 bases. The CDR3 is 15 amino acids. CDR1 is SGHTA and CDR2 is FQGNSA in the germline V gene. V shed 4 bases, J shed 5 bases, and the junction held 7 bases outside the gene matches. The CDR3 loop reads CASSSSGTGAETQYF. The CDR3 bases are TGTGCCAGCAGCTCTTCCGGGACAGGGGCGGAGACCCAGTACTTC.

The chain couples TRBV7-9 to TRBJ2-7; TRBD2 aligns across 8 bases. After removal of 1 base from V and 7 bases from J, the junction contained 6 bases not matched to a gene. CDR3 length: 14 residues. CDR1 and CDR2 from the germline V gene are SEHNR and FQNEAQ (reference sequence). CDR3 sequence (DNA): TGTGCCAGCAGCTTAGGCGGGGGGTCCGGGGAGCAGTACGTC. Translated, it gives CASSLGGGSGEQYV.

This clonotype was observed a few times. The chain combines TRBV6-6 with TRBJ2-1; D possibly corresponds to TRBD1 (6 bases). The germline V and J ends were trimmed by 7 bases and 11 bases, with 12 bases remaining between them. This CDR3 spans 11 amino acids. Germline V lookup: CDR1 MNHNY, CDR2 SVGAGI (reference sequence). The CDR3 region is CASILTGKQFF. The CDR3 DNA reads TGTGCCAGCATTCTTACAGGGAAGCAGTTCTTC.

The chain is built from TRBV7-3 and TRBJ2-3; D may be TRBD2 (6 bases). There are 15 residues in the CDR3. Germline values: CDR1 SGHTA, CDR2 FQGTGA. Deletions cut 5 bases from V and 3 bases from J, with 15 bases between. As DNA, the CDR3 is TGTGCCAGCAGCCCCGGGTTTCTAGCGACAGATACGCAGTATTTT. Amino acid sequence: CASSPGFLATDTQYF.

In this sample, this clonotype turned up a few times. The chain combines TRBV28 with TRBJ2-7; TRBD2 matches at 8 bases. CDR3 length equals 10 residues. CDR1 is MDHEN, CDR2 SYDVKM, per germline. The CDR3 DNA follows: TGTGCTGCGGGAGGCCACGAGCAGTACGTC. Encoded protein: CAAGGHEQYV.

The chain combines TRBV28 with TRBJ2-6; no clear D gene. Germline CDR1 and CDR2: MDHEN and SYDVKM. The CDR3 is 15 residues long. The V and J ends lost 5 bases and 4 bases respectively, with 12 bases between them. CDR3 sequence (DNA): TGTGCCAGCAGTCAAGCAGAGATGGGGGCCAACGTCCTGACTTTC. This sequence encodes CASSQAEMGANVLTF. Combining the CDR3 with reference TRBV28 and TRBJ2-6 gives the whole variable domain DVKVTQSSRYLVKRTGEKVFLECVQDMDHENMFWYRQDPGLGLRLIYFSYDVKMKEKGDIPEGYSVSREKKERFSLILESASTNQTSMYLCASSQAEMGANVLTFGAGSRLTVL.

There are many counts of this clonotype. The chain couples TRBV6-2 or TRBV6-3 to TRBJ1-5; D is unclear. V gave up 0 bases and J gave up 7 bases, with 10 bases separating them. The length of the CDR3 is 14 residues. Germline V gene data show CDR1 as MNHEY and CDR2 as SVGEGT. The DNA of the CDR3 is TGTGCCAGCAGTTACTCGAGCGGGGAACAGCCCCAGCATTTT. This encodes CASSYSSGEQPQHF.

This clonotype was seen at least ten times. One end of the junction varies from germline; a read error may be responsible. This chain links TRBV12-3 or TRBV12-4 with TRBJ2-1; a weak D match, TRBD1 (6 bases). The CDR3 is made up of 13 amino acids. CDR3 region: CASSLGGYNEQFF. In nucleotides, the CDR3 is TGTGCCAGCAGCTTAGGGGGTTACAATGAGCAGTTCTTC.

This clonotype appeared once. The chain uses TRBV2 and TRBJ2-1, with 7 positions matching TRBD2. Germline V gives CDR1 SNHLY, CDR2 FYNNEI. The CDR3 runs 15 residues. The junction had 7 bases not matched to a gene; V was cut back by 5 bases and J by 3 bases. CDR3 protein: CASSIRDYLYNEQFF. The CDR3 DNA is TGTGCCAGCAGTATCCGGGACTATCTCTACAATGAGCAGTTCTTC.

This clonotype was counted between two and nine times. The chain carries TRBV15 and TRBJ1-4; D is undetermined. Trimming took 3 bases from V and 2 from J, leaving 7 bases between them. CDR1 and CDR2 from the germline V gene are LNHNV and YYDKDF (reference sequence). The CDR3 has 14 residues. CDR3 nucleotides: TGTGCCACCAGCAGTGGGATTACTAATGAAAAACTGTTTTTT. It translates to CATSSGITNEKLFF. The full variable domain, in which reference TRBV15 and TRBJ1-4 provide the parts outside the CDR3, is DAMVIQNPRYQVTQFGKPVTLSCSQTLNHNVMYWYQQKSSQAPKLLFHYYDKDFNNEADTPDNFQSRRPNTSFCFLDIRSPGLGDTAMYLCATSSGITNEKLFFGSGTQLSVL.

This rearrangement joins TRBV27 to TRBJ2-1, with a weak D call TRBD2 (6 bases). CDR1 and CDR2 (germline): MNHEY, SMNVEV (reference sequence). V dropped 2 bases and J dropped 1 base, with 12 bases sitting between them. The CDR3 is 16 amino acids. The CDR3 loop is CASSLEGTHSYNEQFF. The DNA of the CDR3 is TGTGCCAGCAGTTTAGAAGGGACTCATTCCTACAATGAGCAGTTCTTC.

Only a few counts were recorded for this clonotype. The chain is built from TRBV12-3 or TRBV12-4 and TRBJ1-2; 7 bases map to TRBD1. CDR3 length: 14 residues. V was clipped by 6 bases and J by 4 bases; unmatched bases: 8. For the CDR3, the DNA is TGTGCCAGCAGCTCCTCTGGGACAGCCTATGGCTACACCTTC. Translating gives CASSSSGTAYGYTF.

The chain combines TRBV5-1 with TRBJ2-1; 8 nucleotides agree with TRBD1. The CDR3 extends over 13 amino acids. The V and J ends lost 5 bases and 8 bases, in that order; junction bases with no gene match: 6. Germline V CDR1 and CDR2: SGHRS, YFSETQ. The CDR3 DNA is TGCGCCAGCAGACAGACAGGGGTCGATGAGCAGTTCTTC. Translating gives CASRQTGVDEQFF.

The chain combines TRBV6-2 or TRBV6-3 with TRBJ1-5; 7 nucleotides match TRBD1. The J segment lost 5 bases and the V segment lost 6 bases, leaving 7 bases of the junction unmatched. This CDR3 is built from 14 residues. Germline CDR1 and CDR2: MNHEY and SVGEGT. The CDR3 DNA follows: TGTGCCAGCAGCTTGGAGGGGGCCTATCAGCCCCAGCATTTT. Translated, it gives CASSLEGAYQPQHF.